These T cell receptor beta chains were read from a single sample in a study of T-cell memory formation after mild COVID-19. Via MiXCR, TCRdb re-called the 5' RACE reads, giving one row per CDR3 protein. The table lists approximately 350,000 distinct CDR3 sequences, approximately 27% of them singletons. The sequenced sample was PBMCs or a T cell subset sorted from them (not recorded which). The receptors come from an adult woman who had mild COVID-19 (a few samples of this study predate the infection). Cell type and time point are not known. CDR3s include the opening cysteine and the closing phenylalanine or tryptophan. Fields, in order: D gene, J gene, clone size, V gene, CDR3 protein, CDR3 DNA. A D gene is named only where the DNA matches it firmly. The size field is filled for only some rows; it gives once, few, many or a size class.

>TRBD1|TRBJ1-5|few|TRBV27
CASSPGTGGNQPQHF
TGTGCCAGCAGCCCCGGGACAGGGGGCAATCAGCCCCAGCATTTT
>TRBD2|TRBJ2-2|few|TRBV6-2/TRBV6-3
CASRPGRANTGELFF
TGTGCCAGCAGACCAGGGAGGGCGAACACCGGGGAGCTGTTTTTT
>TRBD1|TRBJ1-5|few|TRBV12-3/TRBV12-4
CASRQGAGQPQHF
TGTGCCAGCAGACAGGGGGCGGGACAGCCCCAGCATTTT
>NA|TRBJ2-3|NA|TRBV19
CASSGASASTDTQYF
TGTGCCAGTAGTGGGGCTAGCGCAAGCACAGATACGCAGTATTTT
>NA|TRBJ2-5|few|TRBV14
CASSQPGGEETQYF
TGTGCCAGCAGCCAGCCAGGGGGGGAAGAGACCCAGTACTTC
>NA|TRBJ2-2|NA|TRBV12-3/TRBV12-4
CASSLDGISSAGELFF
TGTGCCAGCAGTTTAGACGGGATATCGTCGGCCGGGGAGCTGTTTTTT
>TRBD1|TRBJ2-1|NA|TRBV7-6
CASSPGTGGNEQFF
TGTGCCAGCAGCCCCGGGACAGGGGGCAATGAGCAGTTCTTC
>NA|TRBJ2-7|NA|TRBV7-9
CASSLGGLGERFPYEQYF
TGTGCCAGCAGCTTGGGGGGACTGGGGGAAAGATTCCCCTACGAGCAGTACTTC
>NA|TRBJ1-3|few|TRBV7-3
CASSHPYRVHSGNTIYF
TGTGCCAGCAGCCACCCGTACAGGGTCCACTCTGGAAACACCATATATTTT
>NA|TRBJ1-2|many|TRBV6-2/TRBV6-3
CASSYVSGNAYGYTF
TGTGCCAGCAGTTACGTGTCAGGGAACGCCTATGGCTACACCTTC
>NA|TRBJ2-1|few|TRBV15
CATTRGGAGYNEQFF
TGTGCCACCACCCGAGGAGGGGCGGGGTACAATGAGCAGTTCTTC
>NA|TRBJ2-1|NA|TRBV25-1
CASRRDNEQFF
TGTGCCAGCCGCCGGGACAATGAGCAGTTCTTC
>NA|TRBJ2-7|once|TRBV10-3
CAISEMEYEQYF
TGTGCCATCAGTGAGATGGAGTACGAGCAGTACTTC
>TRBD2|TRBJ2-1|NA|TRBV13
CASSLGLWITPNEQFF
TGTGCCAGCAGCTTGGGACTATGGATAACCCCCAATGAGCAGTTCTTC
>NA|TRBJ2-2|NA|TRBV23-1
CASSQPGTDTGLSRTGELFF
TGCGCCAGCAGTCAACCTGGGACAGATACCGGACTATCCCGGACCGGGGAGCTGTTTTTT
>TRBD1|TRBJ1-6|many|TRBV20-1
CSARDETGSSYNSPLHF
TGCAGTGCTAGAGATGAGACAGGGAGCTCCTATAATTCACCCCTCCACTTT
>NA|TRBJ2-6|NA|TRBV18
CASSQVTDSSGANVLTF
TGTGCCAGCTCACAGGTGACAGATAGCTCTGGGGCCAACGTCCTGACTTTC
>TRBD2|TRBJ2-3|few|TRBV24-1
CATRTSGTTDTQYF
TGTGCCACCCGGACTAGCGGAACCACAGATACGCAGTATTTT